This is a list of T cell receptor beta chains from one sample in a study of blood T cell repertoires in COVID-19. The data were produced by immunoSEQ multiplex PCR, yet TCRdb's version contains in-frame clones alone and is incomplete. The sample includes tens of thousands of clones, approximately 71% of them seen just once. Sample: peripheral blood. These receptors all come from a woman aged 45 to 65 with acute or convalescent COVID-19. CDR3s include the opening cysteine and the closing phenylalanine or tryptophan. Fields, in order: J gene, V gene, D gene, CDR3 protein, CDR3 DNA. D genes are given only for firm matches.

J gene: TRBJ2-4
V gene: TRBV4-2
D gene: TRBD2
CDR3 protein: CASSQAAAAGGPIQYF
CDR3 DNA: TGTGCCAGCAGCCAAGCCGCCGCCGCGGGGGGGCCCATTCAGTACTTC

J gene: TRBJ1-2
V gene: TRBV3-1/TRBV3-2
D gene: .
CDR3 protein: CASRPGHRANYGYTF
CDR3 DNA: TGTGCCAGTAGGCCCGGACATCGAGCTAACTATGGCTACACCTTC

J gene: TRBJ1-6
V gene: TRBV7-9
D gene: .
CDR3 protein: CASSYWGGRGNSPLHF
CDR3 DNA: TGTGCCAGCAGCTACTGGGGAGGAAGAGGGAATTCACCCCTCCACTTT

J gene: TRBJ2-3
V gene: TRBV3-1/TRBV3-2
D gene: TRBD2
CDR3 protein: CASSHQGLAGAGSTQYF
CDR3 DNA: TGTGCCAGCAGCCATCAGGGACTAGCGGGGGCCGGGAGTACGCAGTATTTT

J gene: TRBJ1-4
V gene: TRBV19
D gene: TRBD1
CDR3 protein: CASSIPTGIGYEKLFF
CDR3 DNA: TGTGCCAGTAGTATACCGACAGGGATAGGATATGAAAAACTGTTTTTT

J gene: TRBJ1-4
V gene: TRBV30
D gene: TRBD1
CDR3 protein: CAWSLGQGEVKLFF
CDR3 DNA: TGTGCCTGGAGCCTGGGACAGGGAGAAGTAAAACTGTTTTTT

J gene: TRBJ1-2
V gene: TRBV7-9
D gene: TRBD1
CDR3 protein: CASSVAGQGSYGYTF
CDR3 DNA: TGTGCCAGCAGCGTGGCGGGACAGGGTTCCTATGGCTACACCTTC

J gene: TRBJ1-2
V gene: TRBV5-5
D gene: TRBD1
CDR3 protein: CASSLETTGGYYGYTF
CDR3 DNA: TGTGCCAGCAGCTTGGAAACGACAGGGGGCTACTATGGCTACACCTTC

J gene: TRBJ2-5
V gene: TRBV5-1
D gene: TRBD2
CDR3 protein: CASSLGGTSTGETQYF
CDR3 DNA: TGCGCCAGCAGCTTGGGTGGGACTAGCACCGGGGAGACCCAGTACTTC

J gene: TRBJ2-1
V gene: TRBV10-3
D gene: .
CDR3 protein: CAISDLGGHDNEQFF
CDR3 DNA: TGTGCCATCAGTGACCTCGGGGGTCACGACAATGAGCAGTTCTTC